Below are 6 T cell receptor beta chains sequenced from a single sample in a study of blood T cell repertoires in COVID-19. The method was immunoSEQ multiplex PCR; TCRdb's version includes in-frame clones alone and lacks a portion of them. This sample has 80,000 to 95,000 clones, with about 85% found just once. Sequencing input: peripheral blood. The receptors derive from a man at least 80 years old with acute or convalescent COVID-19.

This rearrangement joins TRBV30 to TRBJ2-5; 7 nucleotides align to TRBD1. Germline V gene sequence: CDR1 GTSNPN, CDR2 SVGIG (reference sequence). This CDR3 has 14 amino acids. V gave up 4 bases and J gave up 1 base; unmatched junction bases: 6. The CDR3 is CAWMEDRPQETQYF. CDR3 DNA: TGTGCCTGGATGGAGGACAGGCCCCAAGAGACCCAGTACTTC.

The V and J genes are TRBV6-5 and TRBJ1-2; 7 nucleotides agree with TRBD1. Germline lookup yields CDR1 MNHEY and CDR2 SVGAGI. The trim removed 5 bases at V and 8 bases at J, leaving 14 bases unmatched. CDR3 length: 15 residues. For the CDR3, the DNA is TGTGCCAGCAGTATTAATACAAGGACAGGCGAGGGCTACACCTTC. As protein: CASSINTRTGEGYTF.

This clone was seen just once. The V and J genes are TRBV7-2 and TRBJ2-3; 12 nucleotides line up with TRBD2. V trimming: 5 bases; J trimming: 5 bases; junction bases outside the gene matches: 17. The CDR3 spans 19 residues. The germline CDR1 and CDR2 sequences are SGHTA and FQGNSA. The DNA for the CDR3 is TGTGCCAGCAGCGCCGGACAGGGGGGCCTAGCGGGAGGGAGAGATACGCAGTATTTT. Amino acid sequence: CASSAGQGGLAGGRDTQYF.

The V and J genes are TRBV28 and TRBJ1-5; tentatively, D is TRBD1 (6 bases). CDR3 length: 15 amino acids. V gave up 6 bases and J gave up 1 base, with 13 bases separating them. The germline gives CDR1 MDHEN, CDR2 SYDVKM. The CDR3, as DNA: TGTGCCAGCAGGCTACAGGGAGCGAGCAATCAGCCCCAGCATTTT. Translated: CASRLQGASNQPQHF.

CDR3 coding DNA: TGTGCCAGCAGCCACGGACAGTATAATTCACCCCTCCACTTT. Protein product: CASSHGQYNSPLHF. The chain carries TRBV7-3 and TRBJ1-6; D is possibly TRBD1 (6 bases). Germline-derived CDR1 and CDR2 are SGHTA and FQGTGA. V was shortened by 5 bases and J by 4 bases, with 9 bases between the two germline ends. The CDR3 runs to 14 residues.

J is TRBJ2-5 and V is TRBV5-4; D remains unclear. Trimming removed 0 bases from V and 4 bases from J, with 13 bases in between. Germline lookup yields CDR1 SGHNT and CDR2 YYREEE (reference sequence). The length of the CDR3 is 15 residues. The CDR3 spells CASSLGVHPGETQYF. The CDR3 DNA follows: TGTGCCAGCAGCTTGGGAGTTCATCCAGGAGAGACCCAGTACTTC.